This paragraph reports one TCR beta chain. Trimming took 5 bases from V and 7 from J; bases not matched to a gene: 12. CDR1 and CDR2 (germline): SGHTS, YDEGEE. The CDR3 extends over 16 amino acids. This specimen comes from a study of cytomegalovirus exposure and HLA in healthy donors. Both 60 Vbeta primers and 13 Jbeta primers went into the PCR. Libraries were prepared by immunoSEQ multiplex PCR; TCRdb keeps only in-frame clonotypes and omits some of them. The sample has over 150,000 clones, roughly 77% seen once. This clonotype originated in a woman between 25 and 40 years old in good health and CMV-seropositive. The chain is built from TRBV5-8 and TRBJ1-4, with TRBD1 matching over 9 bases. Specimen: PBMCs. CDR3 bases: TGTGCCAGCAGAAAGGGACAGGGTGCCGGTGGTGAAAAACTGTTTTTT. It is translated as CASRKGQGAGGEKLFF.